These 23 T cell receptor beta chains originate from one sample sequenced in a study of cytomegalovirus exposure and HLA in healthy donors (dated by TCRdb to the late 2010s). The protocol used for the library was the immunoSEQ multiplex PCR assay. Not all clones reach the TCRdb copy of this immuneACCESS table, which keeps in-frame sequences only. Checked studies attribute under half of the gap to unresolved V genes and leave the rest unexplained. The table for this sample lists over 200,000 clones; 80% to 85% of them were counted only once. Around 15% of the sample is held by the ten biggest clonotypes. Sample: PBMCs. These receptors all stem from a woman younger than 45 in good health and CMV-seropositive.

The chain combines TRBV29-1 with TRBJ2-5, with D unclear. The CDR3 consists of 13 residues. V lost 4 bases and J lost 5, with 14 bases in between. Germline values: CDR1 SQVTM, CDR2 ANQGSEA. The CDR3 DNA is TGCAGCGTTGTAGGCGGAATAGAGGAGACCCAGTACTTC. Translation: CSVVGGIEETQYF.

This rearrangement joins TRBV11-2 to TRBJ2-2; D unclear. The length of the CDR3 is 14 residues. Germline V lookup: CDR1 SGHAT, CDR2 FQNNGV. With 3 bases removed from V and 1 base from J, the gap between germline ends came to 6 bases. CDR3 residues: CASSFNRNTGELFF. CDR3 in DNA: TGTGCCAGCAGCTTTAACAGGAACACCGGGGAGCTGTTTTTT.

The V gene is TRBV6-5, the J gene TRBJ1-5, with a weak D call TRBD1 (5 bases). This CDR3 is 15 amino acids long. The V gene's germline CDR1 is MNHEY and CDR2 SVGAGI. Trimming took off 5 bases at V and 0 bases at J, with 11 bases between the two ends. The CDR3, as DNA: TGTGCCAGCAGTAAGAGACAGACTAGCAATCAGCCCCAGCATTTT. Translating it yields CASSKRQTSNQPQHF.

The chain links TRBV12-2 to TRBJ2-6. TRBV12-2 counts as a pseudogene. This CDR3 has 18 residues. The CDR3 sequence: CASRRDGTTQSRANVLTF. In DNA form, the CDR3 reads TGTGCAAGTCGCAGGGATGGGACCACACAAAGTCGGGCCAACGTCCTGACTTTC.

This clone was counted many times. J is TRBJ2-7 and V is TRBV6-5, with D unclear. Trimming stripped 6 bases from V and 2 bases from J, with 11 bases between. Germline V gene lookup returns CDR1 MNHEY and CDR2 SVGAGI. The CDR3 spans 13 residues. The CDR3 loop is CASRLPGAYEQYF. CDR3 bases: TGTGCCAGCAGACTACCAGGAGCCTACGAGCAGTACTTC.

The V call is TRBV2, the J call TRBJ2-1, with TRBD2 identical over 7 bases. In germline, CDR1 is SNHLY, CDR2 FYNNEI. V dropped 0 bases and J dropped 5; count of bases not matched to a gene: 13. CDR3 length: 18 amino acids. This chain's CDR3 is CASSEASRVAGWNNEQFF. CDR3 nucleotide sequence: TGTGCCAGCAGTGAAGCATCGAGGGTAGCGGGCTGGAACAATGAGCAGTTCTTC.

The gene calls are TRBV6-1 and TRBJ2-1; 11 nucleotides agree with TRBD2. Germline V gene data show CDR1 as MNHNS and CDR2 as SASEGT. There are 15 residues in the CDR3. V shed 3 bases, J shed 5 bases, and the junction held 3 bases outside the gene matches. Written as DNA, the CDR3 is TGTGCCAGCAGTGATACGGGACTAGCGGACAATGAGCAGTTCTTC. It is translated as CASSDTGLADNEQFF.

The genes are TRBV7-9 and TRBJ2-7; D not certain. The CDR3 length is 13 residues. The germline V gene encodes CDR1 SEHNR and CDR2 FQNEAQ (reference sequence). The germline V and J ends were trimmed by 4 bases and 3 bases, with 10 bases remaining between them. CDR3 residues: CASSSESRYEQYF. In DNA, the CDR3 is TGTGCCAGCAGCTCCGAGTCGCGCTACGAGCAGTACTTC.

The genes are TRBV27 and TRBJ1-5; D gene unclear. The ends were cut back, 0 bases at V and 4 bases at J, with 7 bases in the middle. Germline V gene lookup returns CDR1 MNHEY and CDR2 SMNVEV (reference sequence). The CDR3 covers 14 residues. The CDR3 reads CASSLSSLNQPQHF. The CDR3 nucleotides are TGTGCCAGCAGTTTATCAAGCCTTAATCAGCCCCAGCATTTT.

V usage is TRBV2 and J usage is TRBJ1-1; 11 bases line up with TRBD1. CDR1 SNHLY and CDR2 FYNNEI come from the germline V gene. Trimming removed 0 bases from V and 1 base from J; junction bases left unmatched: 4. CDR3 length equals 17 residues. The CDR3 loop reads CASSEAIGTGGNTEAFF. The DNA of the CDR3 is TGTGCCAGCAGTGAAGCAATTGGGACAGGGGGGAACACTGAAGCTTTCTTT.

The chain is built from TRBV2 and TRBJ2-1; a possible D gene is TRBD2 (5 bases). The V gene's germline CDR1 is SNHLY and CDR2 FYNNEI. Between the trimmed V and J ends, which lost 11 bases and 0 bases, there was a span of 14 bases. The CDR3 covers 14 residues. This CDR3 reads CAGSGMSSYNEQFF. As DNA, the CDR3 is TGTGCCGGATCCGGGATGAGCTCCTACAATGAGCAGTTCTTC.

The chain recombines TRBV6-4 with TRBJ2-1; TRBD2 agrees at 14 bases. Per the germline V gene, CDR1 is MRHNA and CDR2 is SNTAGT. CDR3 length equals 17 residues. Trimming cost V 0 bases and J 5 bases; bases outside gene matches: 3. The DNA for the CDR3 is TGTGCCAGCAGTGACTCGGGACTAGCGGGAGACGACAATGAGCAGTTCTTC. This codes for CASSDSGLAGDDNEQFF.

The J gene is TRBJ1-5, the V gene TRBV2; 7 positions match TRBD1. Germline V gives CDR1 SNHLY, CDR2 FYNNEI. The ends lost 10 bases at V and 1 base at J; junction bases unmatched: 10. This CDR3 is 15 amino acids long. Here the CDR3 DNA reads TGTGCCACATCAAGGGGGCCGGGAAGCAATCAGCCCCAGCATTTT. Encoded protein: CATSRGPGSNQPQHF.

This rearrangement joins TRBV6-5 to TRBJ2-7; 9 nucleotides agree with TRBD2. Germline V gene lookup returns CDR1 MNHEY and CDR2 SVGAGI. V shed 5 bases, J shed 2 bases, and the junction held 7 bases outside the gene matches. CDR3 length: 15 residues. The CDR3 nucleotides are TGTGCCAGCAGTAAGACTAGCGGCGGAACCTACGAGCAGTACTTC. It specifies CASSKTSGGTYEQYF.

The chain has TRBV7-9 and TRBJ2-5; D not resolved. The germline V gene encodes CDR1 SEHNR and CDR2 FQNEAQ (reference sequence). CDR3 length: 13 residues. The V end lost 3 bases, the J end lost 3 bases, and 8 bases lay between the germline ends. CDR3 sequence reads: CASSFPPEETQYF. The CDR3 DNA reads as TGTGCCAGCAGCTTTCCTCCCGAAGAGACCCAGTACTTC.

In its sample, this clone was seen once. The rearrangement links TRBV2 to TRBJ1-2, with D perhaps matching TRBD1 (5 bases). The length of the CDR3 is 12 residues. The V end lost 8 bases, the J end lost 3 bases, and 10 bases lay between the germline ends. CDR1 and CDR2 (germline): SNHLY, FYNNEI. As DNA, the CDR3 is TGTGCCAGCTCCGGAGGGGACTATGGCTACACCTTC. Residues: CASSGGDYGYTF.

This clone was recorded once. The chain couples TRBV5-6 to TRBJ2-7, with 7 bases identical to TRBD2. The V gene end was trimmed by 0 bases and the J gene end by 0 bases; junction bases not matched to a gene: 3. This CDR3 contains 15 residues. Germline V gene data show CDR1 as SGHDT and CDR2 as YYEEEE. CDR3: CASSLGAGNSYEQYF. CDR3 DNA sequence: TGTGCCAGCAGCTTGGGAGCGGGGAACTCCTACGAGCAGTACTTC.

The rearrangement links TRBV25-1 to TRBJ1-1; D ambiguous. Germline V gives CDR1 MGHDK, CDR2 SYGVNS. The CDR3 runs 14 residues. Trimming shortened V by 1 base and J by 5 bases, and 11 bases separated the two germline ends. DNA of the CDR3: TGTGCCAGCAGTGAATCCCGGGTGGGGACTGAAGCTTTCTTT. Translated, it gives CASSESRVGTEAFF.

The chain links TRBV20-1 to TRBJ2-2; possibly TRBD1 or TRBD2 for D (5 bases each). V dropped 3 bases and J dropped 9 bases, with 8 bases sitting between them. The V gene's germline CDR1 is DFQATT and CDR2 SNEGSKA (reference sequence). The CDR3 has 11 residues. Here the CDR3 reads CSARMGRELFF. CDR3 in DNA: TGCAGTGCTAGGATGGGACGGGAGCTGTTTTTT.

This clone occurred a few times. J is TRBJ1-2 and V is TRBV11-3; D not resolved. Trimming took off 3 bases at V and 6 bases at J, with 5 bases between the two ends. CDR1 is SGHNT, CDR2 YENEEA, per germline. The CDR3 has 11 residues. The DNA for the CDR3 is TGTGCCAGCAGCTTCGGGGATGGCTACACCTTC. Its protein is CASSFGDGYTF. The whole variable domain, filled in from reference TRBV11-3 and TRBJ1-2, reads EAGVVQSPRYKIIEKKQPVAFWCNPISGHNTLYWYLQNLGQGPELLIRYENEEAVDDSQLPKDRFSAERLKGVDSTLKIQPAELGDSAVYLCASSFGDGYTFGSGTRLTVV.

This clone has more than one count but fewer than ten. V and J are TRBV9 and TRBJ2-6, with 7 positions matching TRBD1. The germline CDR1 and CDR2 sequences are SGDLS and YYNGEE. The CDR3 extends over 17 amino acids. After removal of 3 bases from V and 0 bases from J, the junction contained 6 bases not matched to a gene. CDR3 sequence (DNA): TGTGCCAGCAGCGCCGGGACAGACCCCTCTGGGGCCAACGTCCTGACTTTC. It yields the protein CASSAGTDPSGANVLTF.

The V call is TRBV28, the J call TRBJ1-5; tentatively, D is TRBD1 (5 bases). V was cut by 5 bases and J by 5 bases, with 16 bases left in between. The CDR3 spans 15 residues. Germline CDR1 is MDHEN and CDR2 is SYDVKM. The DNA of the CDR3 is TGTGCCAGCAGTCCCCGGGGCAGCCTTTATCAGCCCCAGCATTTT. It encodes CASSPRGSLYQPQHF.

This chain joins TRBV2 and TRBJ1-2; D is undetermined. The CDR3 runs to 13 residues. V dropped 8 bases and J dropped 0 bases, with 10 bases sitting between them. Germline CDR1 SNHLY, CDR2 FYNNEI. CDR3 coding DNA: TGTGCCAGCGATGAGACGTCTAACTATGGCTACACCTTC. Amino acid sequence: CASDETSNYGYTF.